This record concerns one T cell receptor (beta chain) sequence. A fixed DNA input of roughly 0.35 ug was used per bulk PBMC sample. Only in-frame clones appear in the TCRdb table, and some are missing; sequencing was by immunoSEQ multiplex PCR. Here the sample spans about 12,000 clones, roughly 80% being singletons. The data derive from a study of blood T cell dynamics during melanoma immunotherapy. The sample's time point: pre-treatment baseline. At 12 weeks after first infusion, RECIST 1.1 defined response for most patients. V trimming: 6 bases; J trimming: 0 bases; junction bases outside the gene matches: 8. The germline V gene has CDR1 MNHNY and CDR2 SVGAGI (reference sequence). This CDR3 comprises 16 residues.

The chain couples TRBV6-6 to TRBJ2-7; 10 bases match TRBD1. This TCR came from a human donor with melanoma. The sample consisted of blood, taken from a patient treated with checkpoint blockade. CDR3 DNA sequence: TGTGCCAGCAGAAAAACCGGGACAGGGGACTCCTACGAGCAGTACTTC. The encoded protein is CASRKTGTGDSYEQYF.